This TCR beta chain was recovered during a study of cytomegalovirus exposure and HLA in healthy donors. The PCR used 60 Vbeta and 13 Jbeta primers. Profiled with immunoSEQ multiplex PCR; TCRdb holds only in-frame clones, not every one. The sample data list some 75,000 clones. This CDR3 region has 15 residues. Germline V gene data show CDR1 as KGHSH and CDR2 as LQKENI. With 0 bases removed from V and 5 bases from J, the gap between germline ends came to 13 bases. The sequence was obtained from a female donor in good health and CMV-seropositive. Sequenced: PBMCs. This chain links TRBV18 with TRBJ1-1; D is unclear. This CDR3 reads CASSPPSTGKTEAFF. In nucleotides, the CDR3 is TGTGCCAGCTCACCACCCTCCACGGGGAAGACTGAAGCTTTCTTT.